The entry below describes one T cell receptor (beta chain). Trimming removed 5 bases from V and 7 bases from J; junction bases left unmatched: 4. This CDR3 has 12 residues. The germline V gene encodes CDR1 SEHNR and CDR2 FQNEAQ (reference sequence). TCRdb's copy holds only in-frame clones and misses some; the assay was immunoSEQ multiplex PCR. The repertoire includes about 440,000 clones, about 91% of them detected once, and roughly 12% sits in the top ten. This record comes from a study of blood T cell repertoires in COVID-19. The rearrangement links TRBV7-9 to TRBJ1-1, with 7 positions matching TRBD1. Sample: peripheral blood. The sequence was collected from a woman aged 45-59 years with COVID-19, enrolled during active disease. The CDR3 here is CASSHTGDEAFF. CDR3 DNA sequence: TGTGCCAGCAGCCACACAGGGGATGAAGCTTTCTTT.